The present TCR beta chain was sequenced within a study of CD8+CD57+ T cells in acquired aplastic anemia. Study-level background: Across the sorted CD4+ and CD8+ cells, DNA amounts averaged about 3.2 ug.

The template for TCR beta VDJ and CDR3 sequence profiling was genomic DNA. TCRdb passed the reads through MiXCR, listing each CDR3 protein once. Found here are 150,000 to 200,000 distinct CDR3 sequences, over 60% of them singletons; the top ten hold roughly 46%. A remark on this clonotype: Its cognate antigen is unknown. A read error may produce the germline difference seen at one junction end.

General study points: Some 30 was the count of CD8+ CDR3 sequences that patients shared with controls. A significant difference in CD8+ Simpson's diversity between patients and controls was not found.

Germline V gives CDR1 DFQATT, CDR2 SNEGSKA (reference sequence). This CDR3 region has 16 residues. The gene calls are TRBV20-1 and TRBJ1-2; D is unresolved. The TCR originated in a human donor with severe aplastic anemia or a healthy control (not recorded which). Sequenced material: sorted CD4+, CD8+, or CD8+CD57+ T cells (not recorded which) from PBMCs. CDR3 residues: CSARDPPAGVNYRYTF. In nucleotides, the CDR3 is TGCAGTGCTAGAGATCCACCAGCTGGGGTTAACTATCGCTACACCTTC.